This is a list of T cell receptor beta chains from one sample in a study of T cell responses to AZD1222 COVID-19 vaccine. Measured with immunoSEQ multiplex PCR; TCRdb has only the in-frame clones, and not every one. The sample has about 150,000 clones; around 90% are singletons. Sequenced material: peripheral blood, taken 28 days after the second AZD1222 dose. These receptors were collected from an adult who received the AZD1222 COVID-19 vaccine. The CDR3 runs from the conserved cysteine through the conserved F or W. A D gene is named only where the DNA matches it firmly. Some rows have no size entry. The others give once, few or many, or a class for an expanded clone.

CDR3nt: TGTGCCAGCAGTTCCGCCGGACAGAACCAAGAGACCCAGTACTTC; CDR3aa: CASSSAGQNQETQYF; v_gene: TRBV6-5; abundance: -; d_gene: -; j_gene: TRBJ2-5
CDR3nt: TGTGCCACCAGTGATTTGAGGACTAGCGGGAGTGTGTGGTTCACCGGGGAGCTGTTTTTT; CDR3aa: CATSDLRTSGSVWFTGELFF; v_gene: TRBV24-1; abundance: once; d_gene: TRBD2; j_gene: TRBJ2-2
CDR3nt: TGTGCCAGCAGTTACTTGACAGGGGTAGGCGGCTACACCTTC; CDR3aa: CASSYLTGVGGYTF; v_gene: TRBV6-5; abundance: -; d_gene: TRBD1; j_gene: TRBJ1-2
CDR3nt: TGTGCCTGGAAGGAGGGGATCAACTATGGCTACACCTTC; CDR3aa: CAWKEGINYGYTF; v_gene: TRBV30; abundance: -; d_gene: -; j_gene: TRBJ1-2
CDR3nt: TGTGCCAGCAGGTCATACGGGGGCAGTGAAGCTTTCTTT; CDR3aa: CASRSYGGSEAFF; v_gene: TRBV12-3/TRBV12-4; abundance: -; d_gene: -; j_gene: TRBJ1-1
CDR3nt: TGTGCCAGCAGTTTGCGAGGGCCTTTTACAGATACGCAGTATTTT; CDR3aa: CASSLRGPFTDTQYF; v_gene: TRBV28; abundance: -; d_gene: -; j_gene: TRBJ2-3
CDR3nt: TGTGCCAGCAGCGGGGACAGGGTAAGGGGCGAGCAGTACTTC; CDR3aa: CASSGDRVRGEQYF; v_gene: TRBV6-5; abundance: -; d_gene: TRBD1; j_gene: TRBJ2-7
CDR3nt: TGTGCCAGCAGTCCCGGGACAGGGAAGTTGAACACTGAAGCTTTCTTT; CDR3aa: CASSPGTGKLNTEAFF; v_gene: TRBV27; abundance: -; d_gene: TRBD1; j_gene: TRBJ1-1
CDR3nt: TGTGCCAGCAGTTACGGCAGCCGATCAAAATATGGCTACACCTTC; CDR3aa: CASSYGSRSKYGYTF; v_gene: TRBV6-5; abundance: -; d_gene: -; j_gene: TRBJ1-2
CDR3nt: TGTGCCAGCAGTGGTGGGGGTGAAGCTTTCTTT; CDR3aa: CASSGGGEAFF; v_gene: TRBV12-3/TRBV12-4; abundance: -; d_gene: -; j_gene: TRBJ1-1
CDR3nt: TGTGCCAGCAGCCCGAGACAGGGGGCTGTCGGGGAGCTGTTTTTT; CDR3aa: CASSPRQGAVGELFF; v_gene: TRBV7-2; abundance: -; d_gene: TRBD1; j_gene: TRBJ2-2
CDR3nt: TGTGCCAGCAGCTTTCGAACTAGCAGTTACAATGAGCAGTTCTTC; CDR3aa: CASSFRTSSYNEQFF; v_gene: TRBV5-6; abundance: -; d_gene: -; j_gene: TRBJ2-1
CDR3nt: TGTGCCAGCAGTGACAGCGGGAGTCCCACAGATACGCAGTATTTT; CDR3aa: CASSDSGSPTDTQYF; v_gene: TRBV6-4; abundance: -; d_gene: TRBD2; j_gene: TRBJ2-3
CDR3nt: TGTGCCAGCTCACCACCGTGGGACGTCACAGATACGCAGTATTTT; CDR3aa: CASSPPWDVTDTQYF; v_gene: TRBV18; abundance: -; d_gene: -; j_gene: TRBJ2-3
CDR3nt: TGTGCCAGCAGACCTGGACAGGGGGCCACCGGGGAGCTGTTTTTT; CDR3aa: CASRPGQGATGELFF; v_gene: TRBV6-5; abundance: -; d_gene: TRBD1; j_gene: TRBJ2-2
CDR3nt: TGTGCCAGCAGGGGGAGCTTTTACGAGCAGTACTTC; CDR3aa: CASRGSFYEQYF; v_gene: TRBV25-1; abundance: -; d_gene: -; j_gene: TRBJ2-7
CDR3nt: TGCGCCAGCAGCTTGGCCGGAGTAGGGACAGGGCCCTACGAGCAGTACTTC; CDR3aa: CASSLAGVGTGPYEQYF; v_gene: TRBV5-1; abundance: few; d_gene: TRBD1; j_gene: TRBJ2-7
CDR3nt: TGTGCCAGCAGAAGAACAGGGCTGAACACTGAAGCTTTCTTT; CDR3aa: CASRRTGLNTEAFF; v_gene: TRBV6-5; abundance: -; d_gene: -; j_gene: TRBJ1-1
CDR3nt: TGTGCCTGGAGGAGGGGATCGGGTCAGTGGGCCCGGAACTATGGCTACACCTTC; CDR3aa: CAWRRGSGQWARNYGYTF; v_gene: TRBV30; abundance: -; d_gene: -; j_gene: TRBJ1-2
CDR3nt: TGTGCCAGCAGTTTCTGGCCTGATGGGTTCGGCACTGAAGCTTTCTTT; CDR3aa: CASSFWPDGFGTEAFF; v_gene: TRBV27; abundance: -; d_gene: -; j_gene: TRBJ1-1
CDR3nt: TGCAGCGTTGAAAATAGCGGGAGGGCCCTTGAGCAGTTCTTC; CDR3aa: CSVENSGRALEQFF; v_gene: TRBV29-1; abundance: -; d_gene: TRBD2; j_gene: TRBJ2-1
CDR3nt: TGTGCCATCAGTGAGCCGAGGGCGGGGGCTGTGGGAGATGGCTACACCTTC; CDR3aa: CAISEPRAGAVGDGYTF; v_gene: TRBV10-3; abundance: -; d_gene: -; j_gene: TRBJ1-2
CDR3nt: TGTGCCAGCAGTCGGGGACTGCAGGCCTACGAGCAGTACTTC; CDR3aa: CASSRGLQAYEQYF; v_gene: TRBV6-2/TRBV6-3; abundance: -; d_gene: -; j_gene: TRBJ2-7
CDR3nt: TGCGCCAGCAGCAGAAGTCGAACTACCCGAAGGGAGACCCAGTACTTC; CDR3aa: CASSRSRTTRRETQYF; v_gene: TRBV5-1; abundance: -; d_gene: -; j_gene: TRBJ2-5
CDR3nt: TGTGCCAGCAGCAAGGTTCGAGGGCAGAGGGATAGCAATCAGCCCCAGCATTTT; CDR3aa: CASSKVRGQRDSNQPQHF; v_gene: TRBV21-1; abundance: -; d_gene: -; j_gene: TRBJ1-5
CDR3nt: TGTGCCAGCAGCCACCGTTGGGACACTGAAGCTTTCTTT; CDR3aa: CASSHRWDTEAFF; v_gene: TRBV27; abundance: -; d_gene: -; j_gene: TRBJ1-1
CDR3nt: TGCGCCAGCAGCTTAAGCACTAGCGGGAGTCAGAATGAGCAGTTCTTC; CDR3aa: CASSLSTSGSQNEQFF; v_gene: TRBV5-1; abundance: -; d_gene: TRBD2; j_gene: TRBJ2-1
CDR3nt: TGTGCCAGCAAGCTAGCGGGAGCCGGGGAGCTGTTTTTT; CDR3aa: CASKLAGAGELFF; v_gene: TRBV12-3/TRBV12-4; abundance: -; d_gene: TRBD2; j_gene: TRBJ2-2
CDR3nt: TGCGCCAGCAGTGAGCGGGGCAGGAACACTGAAGCTTTCTTT; CDR3aa: CASSERGRNTEAFF; v_gene: TRBV10-2; abundance: -; d_gene: -; j_gene: TRBJ1-1
CDR3nt: TGCGCCAGCAGCCCTGGTAGCAATCAGCCCCAGCATTTT; CDR3aa: CASSPGSNQPQHF; v_gene: TRBV5-1; abundance: -; d_gene: -; j_gene: TRBJ1-5
CDR3nt: TGTGCCAGCAGCCAATCAACCGATACGCAGTATTTT; CDR3aa: CASSQSTDTQYF; v_gene: TRBV3-1/TRBV3-2; abundance: -; d_gene: -; j_gene: TRBJ2-3
CDR3nt: TGTGCCAGCAGCCCTACCGGGACAGTAACACACGAGCAGTACTTC; CDR3aa: CASSPTGTVTHEQYF; v_gene: TRBV3-1/TRBV3-2; abundance: once; d_gene: TRBD1; j_gene: TRBJ2-7
CDR3nt: TGCGCCAGCAGCTTAGGCGGGAATTCCTACAATGAGCAGTTCTTC; CDR3aa: CASSLGGNSYNEQFF; v_gene: TRBV5-1; abundance: once; d_gene: -; j_gene: TRBJ2-1
CDR3nt: TGTGCCAGCAGTGAGTGGGGGGGCTACGAGCAGTACTTC; CDR3aa: CASSEWGGYEQYF; v_gene: TRBV6-1; abundance: -; d_gene: TRBD2; j_gene: TRBJ2-7
CDR3nt: TGTGCCAGCATACGATCCGGGCAGTTGGAGACCCAGTACTTC; CDR3aa: CASIRSGQLETQYF; v_gene: TRBV6-5; abundance: -; d_gene: -; j_gene: TRBJ2-5
CDR3nt: TGTGCCAGCAGCTTAGTAGGCGGGAGGGGCCAAGAGACCCAGTACTTC; CDR3aa: CASSLVGGRGQETQYF; v_gene: TRBV7-7; abundance: -; d_gene: TRBD2; j_gene: TRBJ2-5
CDR3nt: TGTGCCAGCATTTTACAGGCTTGGGGGTTAGCCAAAAACATTCAGTACTTC; CDR3aa: CASILQAWGLAKNIQYF; v_gene: TRBV6-4; abundance: -; d_gene: -; j_gene: TRBJ2-4
CDR3nt: TGTGCCAGCAGCGTCGGGACAGAGCAGTACTTC; CDR3aa: CASSVGTEQYF; v_gene: TRBV5-6; abundance: -; d_gene: -; j_gene: TRBJ2-7
CDR3nt: TGTGCCTGGAGCCCTGGGACGGTGGATTATGGCTACACCTTC; CDR3aa: CAWSPGTVDYGYTF; v_gene: TRBV30; abundance: -; d_gene: -; j_gene: TRBJ1-2
CDR3nt: TGTGCCAGCAGTTTGAATAGCTATGGCTACACCTTC; CDR3aa: CASSLNSYGYTF; v_gene: TRBV12-3/TRBV12-4; abundance: -; d_gene: -; j_gene: TRBJ1-2
CDR3nt: TGTGCCAGCAGAGAAGGGTCAAGTTATGTCTATGGCTACACCTTC; CDR3aa: CASREGSSYVYGYTF; v_gene: TRBV27; abundance: -; d_gene: -; j_gene: TRBJ1-2
CDR3nt: TGTGCCAGCAGCCAAGATAGTAGCGGGCATGAGACCCAGTACTTC; CDR3aa: CASSQDSSGHETQYF; v_gene: TRBV3-1/TRBV3-2; abundance: once; d_gene: TRBD2; j_gene: TRBJ2-5
CDR3nt: TGTGCCAGCAGCCAACTCGTACTAGCGGGAGGGGACAACTCTGGGGCCAACGTCCTGACTTTC; CDR3aa: CASSQLVLAGGDNSGANVLTF; v_gene: TRBV3-1/TRBV3-2; abundance: -; d_gene: TRBD2; j_gene: TRBJ2-6
CDR3nt: TGTGCCAGCAGCCCCCCCAAAGGGAGGGAAGAGGTCAATGAGCAGTTCTTC; CDR3aa: CASSPPKGREEVNEQFF; v_gene: TRBV14; abundance: once; d_gene: TRBD2; j_gene: TRBJ2-1
CDR3nt: TGTGCCACCTCAAAAGAAAAACTGTTTTTT; CDR3aa: CATSKEKLFF; v_gene: TRBV6-5; abundance: -; d_gene: -; j_gene: TRBJ1-4
CDR3nt: TGTGCCAGCAGTGAAGCGGTCGGGGTAGGGACTGAAGCTTTCTTT; CDR3aa: CASSEAVGVGTEAFF; v_gene: TRBV6-1; abundance: -; d_gene: -; j_gene: TRBJ1-1
CDR3nt: TGTGCCAGCAGGAAGCGTAGCACAGATACGCAGTATTTT; CDR3aa: CASRKRSTDTQYF; v_gene: TRBV27; abundance: -; d_gene: -; j_gene: TRBJ2-3
CDR3nt: TGTGCCAGCAGAAGGGACAGAGGTTACGAGCAGTACTTC; CDR3aa: CASRRDRGYEQYF; v_gene: TRBV28; abundance: -; d_gene: TRBD1; j_gene: TRBJ2-7
CDR3nt: TGTGCCAGTAGTAAGACAGGGTTGGGCACTGAAGCTTTCTTT; CDR3aa: CASSKTGLGTEAFF; v_gene: TRBV19; abundance: -; d_gene: TRBD1; j_gene: TRBJ1-1